This TCR beta chain was retrieved from a study of graft-versus-host responses after intestinal transplantation. Across the study: Recipients received multivisceral, liver-intestinal, or isolated intestinal transplants. Regarding the study as a whole: Circulating GvH clones peaking coincided with falling HvG clones soon after transplant. Some GvH clones were seen earlier in gut or blood, suggesting intestinal origin.

Repertoires were generated with immunoSEQ multiplex PCR, while TCRdb's copy carries only in-frame clones and drops some. The sample has tens of thousands of clones, roughly nine tenths seen once. Looked up from germline, CDR1 is SGHNT and CDR2 is YENEEA. There are 14 residues in the CDR3. V lost 5 bases, J lost 6 bases, and 9 bases stayed unmatched. On this clone: The antigen is not known.

The input for sequencing was PBMCs, taken 650 to 670 days after intestinal transplant. The chain recombines TRBV11-3 with TRBJ1-1, with 7 bases identical to TRBD1. This TCR derives from a human patient who received an intestinal transplant, so some T cells may come from the graft donor. In DNA form, the CDR3 reads TGTGCCAGCAGCCCTCAAGGGGGCTACGCTGAAGCTTTCTTT. It yields the protein CASSPQGGYAEAFF.